Below are 24 T cell receptor beta chains sequenced from a single sample in a study of OX40 agonist ivuxolimab in advanced cancers. The library was generated by the immunoSEQ multiplex PCR assay. TCRdb holds this immuneACCESS table with in-frame rearrangements only. Some clones are missing; in checked studies, unresolved V genes explain under half, and the rest has no known cause. This sample lists tens of thousands of clones; around 84% were detected once. Clones ranked in the top ten supply approximately 2% of the sample. The sample was CD4+ or CD8+ T cells sorted from blood, taken in a trial of the OX40 agonist ivuxolimab. These receptors originate from an adult with an advanced solid tumor such as melanoma, head and neck, liver or kidney cancer.

The chain recombines TRBV5-1 with TRBJ1-5; D is possibly TRBD1 (5 bases). Between the trimmed V and J ends, which lost 3 bases and 9 bases, there was a span of 16 bases. The germline gives CDR1 SGHRS, CDR2 YFSETQ. The CDR3 runs to 14 residues. The CDR3 is CASSWGTEDGPQHF. In DNA form, the CDR3 reads TGCGCCAGCAGCTGGGGGACCGAGGACGGGCCCCAGCATTTT.

The chain carries TRBV21-1 and TRBJ2-6; the tabulated D call, TRBD2, remains unverified against the DNA. TRBV21-1 represents a pseudogene. The CDR3 sequence is 18 residues long. CDR3 DNA sequence: TGTGCCAGCATGCAAACTCCGGAACGGGGGAGCGGGGCCAACGTCCTGACTTTC. Translation gives CASMQTPERGSGANVLTF.

CDR3 nucleotide sequence: TGTGCCAGCGGGGGAGGGGGTGAAAAACTGTTTTTT. This encodes CASGGGGEKLFF. The rearrangement links TRBV6-5 to TRBJ1-4; tentative D call: TRBD1 (6 bases). The V gene lost 8 bases and the J gene lost 7 bases, with 11 bases spanning the gap. CDR1 is MNHEY, CDR2 SVGAGI, per germline. This CDR3 has 12 residues.

This clone appeared a single time. This sequence joins TRBV28 and TRBJ2-7, with D possibly TRBD1 on 5 matching bases. The ends were cut back, 3 bases at V and 3 bases at J, with 12 bases in the middle. The CDR3 consists of 14 residues. From germline, CDR1 is MDHEN and CDR2 SYDVKM. CDR3 protein: CASSFQGPDYEQYF. CDR3 nucleotides: TGTGCCAGCAGTTTTCAGGGCCCGGACTACGAGCAGTACTTC.

The DNA of the CDR3 is TGTGCCAGCAGCCAAGTTGGGGTAACAGATACGCAGTATTTT. It encodes CASSQVGVTDTQYF. V usage is TRBV4-2 and J usage is TRBJ2-3; D ambiguous. Germline V gene sequence: CDR1 LGHNA, CDR2 YNFKEQ. Trimming took off 1 base at V and 3 bases at J, with 8 bases between the two ends. This CDR3 has 14 amino acids.

The table lists this clone with a few counts. This chain links TRBV2 with TRBJ1-5; D may be TRBD1 (6 bases). Germline CDR1 and CDR2: SNHLY and FYNNEI. V shed 0 bases and J shed 3 bases, with 15 bases lying between them. The CDR3 contains 17 residues. In DNA form, the CDR3 reads TGTGCCAGCAGTGAAGCATCGCAGGGGATCTTCAATCAGCCCCAGCATTTT. Protein product: CASSEASQGIFNQPQHF.

The CDR3 bases are TGTGCCAGCAGCCGCGACAGAACTAATGAAAAACTGTTTTTT. This sequence encodes CASSRDRTNEKLFF. This chain uses TRBV11-3 with TRBJ1-4, with a possible D match to TRBD1 (5 bases). Germline CDR1 is SGHNT and CDR2 is YENEEA. V was clipped by 5 bases and J by 1 base, with 8 bases between them. The length of the CDR3 is 14 residues.

The J gene is TRBJ2-4, the V gene TRBV28; TRBD1 matches at 7 bases. From germline, CDR1 is MDHEN and CDR2 SYDVKM. The CDR3 is 16 residues long. V lost 8 bases and J lost 5; bases outside the gene matches: 15. This chain's CDR3 is CASLGQRVFSENIQYF. CDR3 bases: TGTGCCAGCCTGGGACAGAGGGTATTTAGCGAAAACATTCAGTACTTC.

This chain links TRBV9 with TRBJ2-1; a possible D gene is TRBD1 (6 bases). The CDR3 runs 17 residues. V lost 0 bases and J 3 bases, leaving 16 bases between the germline ends. The germline V gene has CDR1 SGDLS and CDR2 YYNGEE. CDR3 in DNA: TGTGCCAGCAGCGTAGGACTTCTCGGGACAAACTACAATGAGCAGTTCTTC. Protein: CASSVGLLGTNYNEQFF.

This sequence joins TRBV7-9 and TRBJ2-7; TRBD1 is a possible D gene (6 bases). CDR3 size: 14 residues. CDR1 and CDR2 from the germline V gene are SEHNR and FQNEAQ (reference sequence). Trimming removed 3 bases from V and 2 bases from J, with 11 bases in between. The CDR3 reads CASSFGGAAYEQYF. CDR3 in DNA: TGTGCCAGCAGCTTTGGGGGCGCGGCCTACGAGCAGTACTTC.

The chain is built from TRBV15 and TRBJ1-4; the match to TRBD1 covers 10 bases. With 0 bases clipped from V and 10 bases from J, the junction kept 5 bases outside the gene matches. The CDR3 spans 15 residues. CDR1 and CDR2 (germline): LNHNV, YYDKDF (reference sequence). CDR3 loop: CATSRDRTGGRKLFF. CDR3 DNA sequence: TGTGCCACCAGCAGAGATAGGACAGGGGGACGAAAACTGTTTTTT.

A few counts support this clone. Distinct nucleotide sequences in the sample also encode this CDR3. The gene calls are TRBV6-5 and TRBJ2-3; D is possibly TRBD2 (7 bases). The CDR3 is 15 residues long. CDR1 and CDR2 (germline): MNHEY, SVGAGI. V lost 2 bases, J lost 3 bases, and 12 bases lay in between. The CDR3 loop is CASSYGGAGTDTQYF. In DNA form, the CDR3 reads TGTGCCAGCAGTTACGGGGGGGCGGGAACAGATACGCAGTATTTT.

The chain carries TRBV7-2 and TRBJ2-3; TRBD2 is a possible D gene (6 bases). The CDR3 is made up of 17 amino acids. Per germline, CDR1 SGHTA and CDR2 FQGNSA. The V end lost 4 bases, the J end lost 0 bases, and 17 bases lay between the germline ends. The CDR3 region is CASSSRTTRPSTDTQYF. The CDR3 DNA reads TGTGCCAGCAGCTCACGGACTACAAGACCTAGCACAGATACGCAGTATTTT. The entire variable domain, with the rest obtained from reference TRBV7-2 and TRBJ2-3, is as follows: GAGVSQSPSNKVTEKGKDVELRCDPISGHTALYWYRQSLGQGLEFLIYFQGNSAPDKSGLPSDRFSAERTGGSVSTLTIQRTQQEDSAVYLCASSSRTTRPSTDTQYFGPGTRLTVL.

This chain connects TRBV7-3 to TRBJ2-1, with TRBD2 matching over 12 bases. CDR3 length: 15 amino acids. Germline CDR1 is SGHTA and CDR2 is FQGTGA. The V segment lost 5 bases and the J segment 9 bases; nucleotides outside the gene matches: 8. In nucleotides, the CDR3 is TGTGCCAGCAGCCTCACTAGCGGGGGGAAACGTGAGCAGTTCTTC. It codes for CASSLTSGGKREQFF.

The chain couples TRBV30 to TRBJ2-7, with 8 bases lining up with TRBD2. The V segment lost 5 bases and the J segment 10 bases; nucleotides outside the gene matches: 10. Germline-derived CDR1 and CDR2 are GTSNPN and SVGIG (reference sequence). The CDR3 totals 12 residues. The CDR3 region is CAWGTSGGDQYF. The CDR3 DNA reads as TGTGCCTGGGGCACTTCCGGGGGGGATCAGTACTTC.

The chain is built from TRBV19 and TRBJ1-5; 9 positions match TRBD1. V lost 5 bases, J lost 7 bases, and 9 bases stayed unmatched. Germline V gene lookup returns CDR1 LNHDA and CDR2 SQIVND (reference sequence). This CDR3 is 15 amino acids long. DNA of the CDR3: TGTGCCAGTAGTGCTTCCTCCGACAGGGGGCAGCCCCAGCATTTT. The encoded protein is CASSASSDRGQPQHF.

The chain carries TRBV7-9 and TRBJ2-1; 11 bases align to TRBD2. With V trimmed by 2 bases and J by 0 bases, 0 bases remained unmatched. The CDR3 is 16 amino acids. Germline V gene data show CDR1 as SEHNR and CDR2 as FQNEAQ (reference sequence). The CDR3 sequence: CASSLLAGGSYNEQFF. The CDR3 coding sequence is TGTGCCAGCAGCTTACTAGCGGGGGGCTCCTACAATGAGCAGTTCTTC.

V usage is TRBV18 and J usage is TRBJ1-6; D is unclear. There are 15 residues in the CDR3. Germline V CDR1 and CDR2: KGHSH, LQKENI. V dropped 0 bases and J dropped 14 bases, with 17 bases sitting between them. The CDR3 is CASSPPGWERVALHF. The CDR3 region has the DNA TGTGCCAGCTCACCACCCGGATGGGAGCGAGTAGCCCTCCACTTT.

This clone came up once. The chain carries TRBV7-9 and TRBJ1-1; no reliable D call. Germline-derived CDR1 and CDR2 are SEHNR and FQNEAQ (reference sequence). Trimming left V 0 bases short and J 0 bases short, with 8 bases between. The CDR3 is 15 amino acids. CDR3 in amino acids: CASSLALGVNTEAFF. Here the CDR3 DNA reads TGTGCCAGCAGCTTAGCTCTGGGCGTGAACACTGAAGCTTTCTTT.

This rearrangement joins TRBV30 to TRBJ1-2, with 11 positions matching TRBD1. CDR3 length equals 16 residues. Trimming at V came to 0 bases and at J to 4 bases, leaving 7 bases not matched to a gene. The germline V gene encodes CDR1 GTSNPN and CDR2 SVGIG (reference sequence). In DNA, the CDR3 is TGTGCCTGGAGTGTCAGTAGGACAGGGGGCGGCTATGGCTACACCTTC. Translated, it gives CAWSVSRTGGGYGYTF.

The chain has TRBV6-1 and TRBJ2-7; D remains ambiguous. Trimming shortened V by 7 bases and J by 2 bases, and 6 bases separated the two germline ends. The CDR3 runs 11 residues. Germline CDR1 reads MNHNS; CDR2 reads SASEGT. The CDR3 DNA reads as TGTGCCAGCACTGGAGCCTACGAGCAGTACTTC. This codes for CASTGAYEQYF.

J is TRBJ2-1 and V is TRBV11-1, with 9 bases fitting TRBD1. V gave up 8 bases and J gave up 5 bases; unmatched junction bases: 7. This CDR3 is 14 amino acids long. Germline assignment: CDR1 SGHAT and CDR2 FQDESV (reference sequence). CDR3 DNA: TGTGCCAGCCGTACGGGACAGGGTCACAATGAGCAGTTCTTC. Translated, it gives CASRTGQGHNEQFF.

This clone was seen only a few times. The chain links TRBV6-6 to TRBJ1-2; TRBD1 matches 7 bases. This CDR3 has 13 residues. Germline CDR1 is MNHNY and CDR2 is SVGAGI (reference sequence). V was clipped by 4 bases and J by 3 bases; unmatched bases: 2. CDR3 nucleotide sequence: TGTGCCAGCAGTTTCACAGGGGACTATGGCTACACCTTC. Translation gives CASSFTGDYGYTF.

This clone occurred a few times. This chain links TRBV9 with TRBJ1-1, with D perhaps TRBD1 (6 bases). The CDR3 is 15 amino acids. Trimming shortened V by 3 bases and J by 2 bases, and 14 bases separated the two germline ends. From germline, CDR1 is SGDLS and CDR2 YYNGEE. CDR3 sequence (DNA): TGTGCCAGCAGCGCGGGACATAGTACTAACACTGAAGCTTTCTTT. Residues: CASSAGHSTNTEAFF.